This T cell receptor beta chain was recorded in a study of CD8+CD57+ T cells in acquired aplastic anemia. Study overall: Sorted CD4+ and CD8+ cells gave a mean 3.2 ug DNA, range about 0.2 to 27.4 ug. The study, taken as a whole, reports: CD8+ Simpson's diversity in patients was not significantly different from that in controls. The study identified around 28 CD8+ CDR3 sequences shared by patients and controls.

Comments on this clonotype: Its antigen is undetermined.

Before being chosen for sequencing, patients had shown CD8+CD57+ cell expansion by flow cytometry. Germline V CDR1 and CDR2: SNHLY, FYNNEI. This CDR3 contains 13 residues. V lost 7 bases and J lost 10; bases outside the gene matches: 7. The TCR beta profiling, which covered VDJ combination and CDR3 sequence, was carried out using genomic DNA as the template. Each CDR3 protein is one row after TCRdb ran MiXCR on the reads. Counted here are fewer than 85,000 distinct CDR3 sequences, 70% occurring once; the ten biggest clones make up roughly 80%. Sequencing was carried out using sorted CD4+, CD8+, or CD8+CD57+ T cells (not recorded which) from PBMCs. This rearrangement joins TRBV2 to TRBJ2-1, with 10 bases fitting TRBD2. The receptor was isolated from a human donor with aplastic anemia. This CDR3 reads CASTILAGAEQFF. In DNA form, the CDR3 reads TGTGCCAGCACCATTCTAGCGGGGGCCGAGCAGTTCTTC.